This TCR beta chain was sequenced in a study of Ad26.COV2.S vaccination and SARS-CoV-2 variants. The CDR3 has 15 amino acids. CDR1 and CDR2 from the germline V gene are MNHEY and SVGAGI. The V gene lost 2 bases and the J gene lost 3 bases, with 14 bases spanning the gap. Treatment of the sample: some 20 received Ad26.COV2.S at low or high dose, single or two shots; several received placebo; per-sample allocation not given. Following the first vaccine or placebo injection, samples were taken on day 63. TCRdb's table, derived via immunoSEQ multiplex PCR, lists solely in-frame clones and lacks some. This sample has hundreds of thousands of clones, with 80% to 90% found just once.

V gene TRBV6-5 combines with J gene TRBJ2-7; D may match TRBD1 or TRBD2 (5 bases each). Sequencing used peripheral blood, obtained in a trial of Ad26.COV2.S vaccine versus placebo. The sequence came from a person aged 18-60 years who received the Ad26.COV2.S COVID-19 vaccine or a placebo. The CDR3 sequence is CASSYEGQGYYEQYF. CDR3 DNA: TGTGCCAGCAGTTACGAGGGGCAGGGATACTACGAGCAGTACTTC.